These 18 T cell receptor beta chains were sequenced from one sample in a study of shared clonotypes between healthy human individuals. Profiled with immunoSEQ multiplex PCR; TCRdb holds only in-frame clones, not every one. In the table there are roughly 2,300,000 clones, around 92% of which are singletons. The sequencing input was naive CD4+ T cells from PBMCs. Subset described: CD45RA+ positively selected. Source of these receptors: a man between 18 and 29 years old in good health. Some clones in this sample may be carry-over from other donors' samples.

The J gene is TRBJ2-1, the V gene TRBV29-1; tentatively, D is TRBD2 (6 bases). Germline-derived CDR1 and CDR2 are SQVTM and ANQGSEA. This CDR3 region has 17 residues. V dropped 3 bases and J dropped 3 bases, with 21 bases sitting between them. The CDR3 loop reads CSVEVAPSSAVYNEQFF. The CDR3 nucleotides read TGCAGCGTTGAGGTCGCCCCCTCTAGCGCGGTCTACAATGAGCAGTTCTTC.

The chain links TRBV7-9 to TRBJ2-6; a possible D gene is TRBD2 (5 bases). CDR3 size: 13 residues. The germline CDR1 and CDR2 sequences are SEHNR and FQNEAQ (reference sequence). The V end lost 4 bases, the J end lost 8 bases, and 9 bases lay between the germline ends. CDR3 in DNA: TGTGCCAGCAGCTCCGGGAATACCAACGTCCTGACTTTC. It specifies CASSSGNTNVLTF.

This clone was observed a single time. The V and J genes are TRBV28 and TRBJ1-2; TRBD1 aligns across 9 bases. V shed 5 bases, J shed 4 bases, and the junction held 17 bases outside the gene matches. CDR1 MDHEN and CDR2 SYDVKM come from the germline V gene. This CDR3 spans 18 amino acids. This chain's CDR3 is CASSGPGWTGEAFYGYTF. The CDR3 DNA sequence: TGTGCCAGCAGTGGTCCCGGTTGGACAGGGGAGGCCTTCTATGGCTACACCTTC.

Notes on this clone: At the DNA level, this CDR3 is encoded by other sequences in the same sample as well. J is TRBJ1-1 and V is TRBV18, with 8 bases aligning to TRBD1. The CDR3 spans 14 residues. Germline lookup yields CDR1 KGHSH and CDR2 LQKENI. The ends lost 4 bases at V and 1 base at J; junction bases unmatched: 2. This chain's CDR3 is CASSLDRGNTEAFF. The CDR3 DNA sequence: TGTGCCAGCTCACTAGACAGGGGGAACACTGAAGCTTTCTTT.

The chain is built from TRBV7-9 and TRBJ2-2; 10 bases line up with TRBD1. There are 14 residues in the CDR3. The germline CDR1 and CDR2 sequences are SEHNR and FQNEAQ (reference sequence). Trimming removed 10 bases from V and 5 bases from J; junction bases left unmatched: 7. CDR3 nucleotides: TGTGCCACCCAGACAGGGGGCGCGACCGGGGAGCTGTTTTTT. It yields the protein CATQTGGATGELFF.

The chain combines TRBV11-3 with TRBJ2-1; the D is unclear. CDR1 is SGHNT, CDR2 YENEEA, per germline. Trimming cost V 5 bases and J 9 bases, with 11 bases left between them. The CDR3 loop spans 12 amino acids. The CDR3 reads CASSLTTGEQFF. In nucleotides, the CDR3 is TGTGCCAGCAGCCTCACCACGGGTGAGCAGTTCTTC.

The V call is TRBV5-1, the J call TRBJ2-2; 8 positions agree with TRBD1. With 4 bases clipped from V and 9 bases from J, the junction kept 5 bases outside the gene matches. The CDR3 is made up of 13 amino acids. The germline V gene has CDR1 SGHRS and CDR2 YFSETQ. CDR3 bases: TGCGCCAGCAGCCCCCAGGGGGCCCGGGAGCTGTTTTTT. It is translated as CASSPQGARELFF.

This chain joins TRBV11-3 and TRBJ2-1; 10 bases align to TRBD2. CDR1 and CDR2 (germline): SGHNT, YENEEA. The length of the CDR3 is 15 residues. J was trimmed by 10 bases and V by 1 base; bases with no gene match: 7. Here the CDR3 DNA reads TGTGCCAGCAGCTTAGGTCTAGCGGGAGTAGAGGAGCAGTTCTTC. This encodes CASSLGLAGVEEQFF.

The chain recombines TRBV5-4 with TRBJ1-2, with TRBD1 matching 8 bases. The CDR3 has 15 amino acids. V shed 4 bases and J 7 bases; nucleotides not matched to a gene: 12. In germline, CDR1 is SGHNT, CDR2 YYREEE (reference sequence). The CDR3 reads CASSPPERQGAGYTF. For the CDR3, the DNA is TGTGCCAGCAGCCCCCCCGAGCGCCAGGGGGCTGGCTACACCTTC.

The rearrangement joins TRBV5-4 to TRBJ2-5; D may be TRBD1 (6 bases). Germline CDR1 SGHNT, CDR2 YYREEE (reference sequence). The CDR3 spans 15 residues. Trimming shortened V by 4 bases and J by 0 bases, and 13 bases separated the two germline ends. For the CDR3, the DNA is TGTGCCAGCAGCCCCGAAGAGGGGGACCAAGAGACCCAGTACTTC. This encodes CASSPEEGDQETQYF.

The genes are TRBV7-9 and TRBJ2-7; TRBD2 matches at 8 bases. Per the germline V gene, CDR1 is SEHNR and CDR2 is FQNEAQ (reference sequence). The CDR3 runs to 14 residues. V lost 7 bases, J lost 3 bases, and 8 bases stayed unmatched. This CDR3 reads CASTERESDYEQYF. As DNA, the CDR3 is TGTGCCAGCACCGAGCGGGAGAGTGACTACGAGCAGTACTTC.

Points on this clone: Distinct nucleotide sequences in the sample also encode this CDR3. This rearrangement joins TRBV11-2 to TRBJ2-5, with 13 bases lining up with TRBD2. J gave up 2 bases and V 3 bases, and 0 bases lay outside the gene matches. CDR1 and CDR2 from the germline V gene are SGHAT and FQNNGV. The CDR3 contains 15 residues. CDR3 in DNA: TGTGCCAGCAGCTTGGGACTAGCGGGACAAGAGACCCAGTACTTC. The encoded protein is CASSLGLAGQETQYF.

This clone has just a few counts. The CDR3, as DNA: TGTGCCAGCAGCCGCCTCGGACGGGCGAACACTGAAGCTTTCTTT. Protein: CASSRLGRANTEAFF. The chain uses TRBV14 and TRBJ1-1; D call uncertain. Per the germline V gene, CDR1 is SGHDN and CDR2 is FVKESK. V was trimmed by 4 bases and J by 1 base, leaving 13 bases between them. The CDR3 totals 15 residues.

The chain carries TRBV10-2 and TRBJ2-7; the D is unclear. The length of the CDR3 is 13 residues. Germline values: CDR1 WSHSY, CDR2 SAAADI. Trimming took 2 bases from V and 3 from J, leaving 8 bases between them. CDR3 nucleotide sequence: TGCGCCAGCAGTGAGGTGGGCAACTACGAGCAGTACTTC. Translated: CASSEVGNYEQYF.

The genes are TRBV7-9 and TRBJ2-1; no clear D gene. V was shortened by 5 bases and J by 14 bases, with 16 bases between the two germline ends. CDR1 SEHNR and CDR2 FQNEAQ come from the germline V gene (reference sequence). The CDR3 runs 12 residues. CDR3 DNA sequence: TGTGCCAGCAGCCTAAGTGGGGATCGCGAGTTCTTC. Translation: CASSLSGDREFF.

On this clone itself: The identical CDR3 is also encoded by other nucleotide sequences in the sample. The chain recombines TRBV10-3 with TRBJ2-7; 10 positions match TRBD2. Per the germline V gene, CDR1 is ENHRY and CDR2 is SYGVKD. Trimming removed 3 bases from V and 0 bases from J; junction bases left unmatched: 2. The CDR3 has 15 residues. The CDR3 DNA reads TGTGCCATCAGTGATCCTAGCGGGAGCTCCTACGAGCAGTACTTC. This translates into CAISDPSGSSYEQYF.

The chain carries TRBV27 and TRBJ2-3, with D possibly being TRBD2 (5 bases). This CDR3 comprises 18 residues. The germline gives CDR1 MNHEY, CDR2 SMNVEV (reference sequence). Trimming cost V 3 bases and J 0 bases, with 19 bases left between them. CDR3 protein: CASSLLSIGLASTDTQYF. The CDR3 nucleotides read TGTGCCAGCAGTTTGCTATCGATCGGGCTAGCAAGCACAGATACGCAGTATTTT.

The chain links TRBV20-1 to TRBJ1-1; D not resolved. V dropped 2 bases and J dropped 4 bases, with 5 bases sitting between them. CDR1 DFQATT and CDR2 SNEGSKA come from the germline V gene (reference sequence). This CDR3 contains 11 residues. The CDR3 loop reads CSARRVTEAFF. The CDR3 DNA sequence: TGCAGTGCTAGACGGGTCACTGAAGCTTTCTTT.